This T cell receptor beta chain was sequenced during a study of cytomegalovirus exposure and HLA in healthy donors. Study-wide findings and caveats: Prior analysis indicated that the majority of TCR beta V segments exhibited productivity approximately 87% or approximately 30% of the time. TCR beta V- and J-gene trimming, according to a later analysis, was linked to a missense DCLRE1C variant. For most subjects, TCR beta sequences were reported to predict HLA-A and HLA-B alleles with accuracy.

Trimming shortened V by 0 bases and J by 8 bases, and 14 bases separated the two germline ends. Germline CDR1 MGHRA, CDR2 YSYEKL. This CDR3 is 15 amino acids long. Amplification used 60 Vbeta primers and 13 Jbeta primers. Authors' data handling: Counted up in a later analysis, unique TCR beta chains came to some 75 million, with about 10 million shared. Assay used: immunoSEQ multiplex PCR; TCRdb lists only in-frame clones, some missing. The DNA was the basis for D and trimming; V, J and clone size are from that table. This table has 120,000 to 150,000 clones, 60% to 80% appearing once. About this clone: Its target is unknown.

The rearrangement joins TRBV4-1 to TRBJ2-4; perhaps TRBD2 as D (5 bases). The material sequenced was PBMCs. This receptor was obtained from a middle-aged man in good health and CMV-seronegative. The CDR3 DNA is TGCGCCAGCAGCCAAGAAGGCGGCGGGTGGCACATTCAGTACTTC. Its translation: CASSQEGGGWHIQYF.